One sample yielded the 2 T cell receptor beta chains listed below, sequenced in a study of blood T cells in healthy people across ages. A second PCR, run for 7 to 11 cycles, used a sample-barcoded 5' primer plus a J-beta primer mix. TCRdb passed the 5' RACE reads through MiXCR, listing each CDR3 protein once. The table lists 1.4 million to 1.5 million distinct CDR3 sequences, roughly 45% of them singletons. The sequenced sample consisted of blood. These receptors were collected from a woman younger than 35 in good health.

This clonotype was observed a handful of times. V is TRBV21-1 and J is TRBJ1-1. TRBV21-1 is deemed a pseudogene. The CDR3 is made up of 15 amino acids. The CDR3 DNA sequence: TGTGCCAGCAGCAAAGTCCGGCTGTACTACGCTGAAGCTTTCTTT. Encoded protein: CASSKVRLYYAEAFF.

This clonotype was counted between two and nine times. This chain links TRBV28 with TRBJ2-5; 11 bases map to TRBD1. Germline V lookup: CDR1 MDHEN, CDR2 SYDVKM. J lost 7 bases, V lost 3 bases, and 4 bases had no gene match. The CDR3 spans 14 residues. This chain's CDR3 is CASSFRDRGGTQYF. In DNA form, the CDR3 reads TGTGCCAGCAGTTTCAGGGACAGGGGGGGGACCCAGTACTTC.